The text below deals with one T cell receptor (beta chain). The record originates from a study of blood T cell repertoires in COVID-19. Study-level background: The United States, Italy and Spain supplied acute and convalescent COVID-19 samples.

Trimming removed 4 bases at V and 10 bases at J, with 17 bases between. Per germline, CDR1 MDHEN and CDR2 SYDVKM. The CDR3 consists of 14 residues. Sequencing used immunoSEQ multiplex PCR; TCRdb keeps in-frame clones, though not all of them. The top ten clones hold 36% of a sample with about 74,000 clones, about 83% of them seen once. The chain is built from TRBV28 and TRBJ2-1, with a weak D call TRBD2 (6 bases). The TCR originated in a man between 70 and 80 years old with acute or convalescent COVID-19. The sequenced sample was peripheral blood. The CDR3 here is CASSSPGRRGEQFF. In nucleotides, the CDR3 is TGTGCCAGCAGTTCACCTGGGAGGAGAGGCGAGCAGTTCTTC.